This T cell receptor (beta chain) is drawn from a study of a mutant IDH1 vaccine in newly diagnosed glioma (TCRdb year 2021). The study in broad terms: Across visits V03 through V10, patients got a total of eight vaccinations, given in weeks 1, 3, 5, 7, 11, 15, 19 and 23. The roughly 30 treated patients were roughly 60% male and around 40% female, with a mean age of 40.4 years. Six visits were used for peripheral blood collection: V03 (baseline), V05, V07, V10, V12 and V13. Before enrollment, patients had received standard therapy of radiotherapy alone, temozolomide alone, or radiochemotherapy with temozolomide; most received the combination. Vaccination was initiated 4-6 weeks after radiotherapy alone, or concurrently with temozolomide cycles in the chemotherapy-containing groups. For exploratory analyses, 25 to 30 treated patients had longitudinal TCRB deep sequencing done wherever samples were available. On the study overall, not on this receptor specifically: PBMC samples for TCRB deep sequencing were selected based on availability. Changes in the top peripheral T cell clonotypes picked up by TCRB sequencing did not appear to be linked to pseudoprogression. According to the authors, sample limitations meant that analyses of patient blood samples could not be reproduced. Across multiple MHC alleles, vaccine-induced immune responses were seen in more than 90% of patients.

Worth noting for this clone: No cognate antigen has been identified for it. No clone much larger than this one lies a single base away; base qualities are absent.

Relative to germline, V is 2 bases shorter and J is 0 bases shorter, with 5 bases between their ends. Including the terminal cysteine and phenylalanine, the CDR3 comprises 15 residues. Only the CDR3 portion is preserved as DNA: 45 bases, with reading frame beginning at the first base. According to the germline V gene (reference sequence), CDR1 reads MNHEY and CDR2 reads SMNVEV. Preparation of the library involved the immunoSEQ multiplex PCR assay. The hsTCRB Kit was used according to the manufacturer's protocol to amplify rearranged TCR beta chain sequences. Sequencing of TCRB libraries was carried out on an Illumina MiSeq. Per the original workflow: The kit vendor's proprietary platform handled demultiplexing, trimming and gene mapping. Entries here come from immuneACCESS through TCRdb and include only in-frame sequences with V and J called. Some clones fail to appear in such tables; in the studies checked, an unresolved V gene covers under half of the shortfall, and the cause of the remainder is unknown. D and trimming come from the DNA, and the V and J calls and clone size come from that table. A total of fewer than 45,000 clones appear in this sample, around 78% of them only once. The ten biggest clones cover roughly 6.3% of the sample.

Explained via the paper, the time point label denotes: week 23, last vaccination. A 20-mer mutant IDH1 peptide at 300 micrograms in Montanide made up each vaccine dose, which was injected subcutaneously together with topical imiquimod. All donors had newly diagnosed IDH1-mutant astrocytomas of WHO grade 3 or 4 that showed loss of nuclear ATRX. The samples were drawn from NOA16, a multicentre, single-arm, open-label phase I trial in Germany that tested a mutant IDH1 peptide vaccine in humans for the first time. The DNeasy Blood and Tissue Kit was used to extract genomic DNA from EDTA blood for TCRB sequencing.

Source: PBMCs, taken from a glioma patient whose treatment included an IDH1 peptide vaccine. The sequence links TRBV27 to TRBJ2-6, with the D gene too uncertain to name. This TCR was recovered from a woman aged 40 to 55 with glioma. Some clones in this sample may be carry-over from other donors' samples. The CDR3: CASSLRDSGANVLTF. Here is the DNA: TGTGCCAGCAGTTTAAGGGACTCTGGGGCCAACGTCCTGACTTTC.